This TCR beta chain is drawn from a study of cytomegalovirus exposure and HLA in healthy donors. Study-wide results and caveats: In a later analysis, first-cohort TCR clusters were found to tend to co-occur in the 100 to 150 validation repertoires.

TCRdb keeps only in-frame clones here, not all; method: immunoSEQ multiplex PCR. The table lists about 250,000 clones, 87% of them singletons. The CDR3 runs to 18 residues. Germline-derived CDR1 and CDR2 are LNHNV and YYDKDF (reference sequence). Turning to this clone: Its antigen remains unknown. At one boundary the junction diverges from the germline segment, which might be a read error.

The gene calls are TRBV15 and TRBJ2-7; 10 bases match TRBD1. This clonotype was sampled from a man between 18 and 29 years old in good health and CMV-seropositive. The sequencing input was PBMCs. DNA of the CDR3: TGTGCCACCAGAAGAGATCCCTTCTCGACAGGGGGCCAAGACGAGCAGTACTTC. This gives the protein CATRRDPFSTGGQDEQYF.